This TCR beta chain was found in a study of CD8+ T cells in alopecia areata. About the research overall: Treated patients received oral tofacitinib, 5 to 10 mg twice daily.

RNA, once extracted, was reverse transcribed into cDNA for use as the sequencing template. Sequencing used immunoSEQ multiplex PCR; TCRdb keeps in-frame clones, though not all of them. The table lists some 110,000 clones, about three fifths of them singletons, with 9.5% to 15% in the top ten. The treatment here: oral pan-JAK inhibitor, 5-10 mg twice daily. The clonotype comes from a human donor with alopecia areata. Here the sequenced sample was CD8+ T cells sorted from blood, taken at week 24, from a patient treated with tofacitinib.

This CDR3 reads CSVEDLGNNYGYTF. CDR3 nucleotides: TGCAGCGTTGAAGATCTGGGGAATAACTATGGCTACACCTTC. This rearrangement joins TRBV29-1 to TRBJ1-2; D call uncertain. The CDR3 covers 14 residues. Germline values: CDR1 SQVTM, CDR2 ANQGSEA. The V gene lost 0 bases and the J gene lost 1 base, with 9 bases spanning the gap.